Listed below are T cell receptor beta chains from one sample, sequenced in a study of blood T cell repertoires in COVID-19. Generated by immunoSEQ multiplex PCR, the TCRdb table keeps only in-frame clones and is missing some. In the table there are some 310,000 clones, 90% of which are singletons. The sequenced material came from peripheral blood. Receptors were obtained from a woman in her twenties or thirties with COVID-19, enrolled during active disease. The CDR3 runs from the conserved cysteine through the conserved F or W. D genes are given only for firm matches. Not every row has a clone size; where given, it reads once, few, many or a size class.

D,V,size,J,DNA,CDR3
TRBD2,TRBV2,NA,TRBJ2-1,TGTGCCAGCAGTGAATCAATCGCGCGGCCGGGACTAGCGGGATCTGGGGGGTACAATGAGCAGTTCTTC,CASSESIARPGLAGSGGYNEQFF
TRBD1,TRBV19,once,TRBJ2-6,TGTGCCAGCAGAGTCTTAACAGGGGGATCTGGGGCCAACGTCCTGACTTTC,CASRVLTGGSGANVLTF
NA,TRBV2,NA,TRBJ2-6,TGTGCCAGCAGTCAGAACAGGGACTCTGGGGCCAACGTCCTGACTTTC,CASSQNRDSGANVLTF
NA,TRBV30,NA,TRBJ1-5,TGTGCCTGGAGTCCAGACTCAAATCAGCCCCAGCATTTT,CAWSPDSNQPQHF
NA,TRBV5-4,NA,TRBJ1-2,TGTGCCAGCAGCTTGGGACAGAATGGCTACACCTTC,CASSLGQNGYTF
TRBD1,TRBV6-5,NA,TRBJ2-7,TGTGCCAGCACCCGGACAGGAAAACATTACGAGCAGTACTTC,CASTRTGKHYEQYF
TRBD1,TRBV7-9,NA,TRBJ1-6,TGTGCCAGCAGCCCAAGGGGACAGGTTAATTCACCCCTCCACTTT,CASSPRGQVNSPLHF
NA,TRBV9,NA,TRBJ1-2,TGTGCCAGCAGCCTCCAAGGGAGCCCCTATGGCTACACCTTC,CASSLQGSPYGYTF
NA,TRBV4-2,NA,TRBJ2-5,TGTGCCAGCAGCCAAGATGGGGGGGGCCGAACGTACCAAGAGACCCAGTACTTC,CASSQDGGGRTYQETQYF
NA,TRBV6-5,NA,TRBJ2-7,TGTGCCAGCAGTCACTGGGGCGTGGCTGAGCCTAACGAGCAGTACTTC,CASSHWGVAEPNEQYF
NA,TRBV5-1,NA,TRBJ1-2,TGCGCCAGCAGCTCCGAAAGGGGCAACACCAACTATGGCTACACCTTC,CASSSERGNTNYGYTF
NA,TRBV6-5,NA,TRBJ2-6,TGTGCCAGCAGTCGAAGTAGCTCTGGGGCCAACGTCCTGACTTTC,CASSRSSSGANVLTF
NA,TRBV6-5,NA,TRBJ2-2,TGTGCCAGCACCCCTAGACGAGAAGGCGGGGAGCTGTTTTTT,CASTPRREGGELFF
TRBD1,TRBV30,NA,TRBJ1-1,TGTGCCTGGAGTGTAACAGGGGGGAACACTGAAGCTTTCTTT,CAWSVTGGNTEAFF
TRBD1,TRBV5-4,NA,TRBJ2-5,TGTGCCAGCAGCTTGAGTCGACAGGGGTTAGGAGAGACCCAGTACTTC,CASSLSRQGLGETQYF
NA,TRBV10-2,NA,TRBJ2-5,TGCGCCAGCCGTCGTAGGGGAGAGACCCAGTACTTC,CASRRRGETQYF
NA,TRBV12-3/TRBV12-4,NA,TRBJ1-4,TGTGCCAGCAGCCCCAATAATGAAAAACTGTTTTTT,CASSPNNEKLFF
NA,TRBV12-5,NA,TRBJ2-1,TGTGCTAGCCGTGAGTCGGGGAGCTCCTACAATGAGCAGTTCTTC,CASRESGSSYNEQFF
NA,TRBV30,NA,TRBJ1-1,TGTGCCTGGAGTGTAGGAGTGATGAACACTGAAGCTTTCTTT,CAWSVGVMNTEAFF
NA,TRBV6-6,NA,TRBJ2-1,TGTGCCAGCAGCGGGAGTGAGAGGTCCTACAATGAGCAGTTCTTC,CASSGSERSYNEQFF
TRBD1,TRBV27,NA,TRBJ2-7,TGTGCCAGCAGTTTATCTGGACAGGGGGCTCGAGAGCAGTACTTC,CASSLSGQGAREQYF
TRBD1,TRBV25-1,NA,TRBJ2-7,TGTGCCAGCAGTGAACTGTCAGGGGGAGAGCCACACTACTACGAGCAGTACTTC,CASSELSGGEPHYYEQYF
TRBD1,TRBV6-5,NA,TRBJ2-5,TGTGCCAGCAGCCTAGCCGGGACAGGGGATGAGACCCAGTACTTC,CASSLAGTGDETQYF
NA,TRBV5-6,NA,TRBJ1-2,TGTGCCAGCAGCTTTTCCTCTTACTATGGCTACACCTTC,CASSFSSYYGYTF
TRBD1,TRBV5-6,NA,TRBJ2-7,TGTGCCAGCAGGGAACAGGGGAGCTCCTACGAGCAGTACTTC,CASREQGSSYEQYF
TRBD1,TRBV29-1,NA,TRBJ2-5,TGCAGCGTTGAGAGGGGACAGGGTAGCGGAGAGACCCAGTACTTC,CSVERGQGSGETQYF
TRBD1,TRBV18,few,TRBJ2-1,TGTGCCAGCTCATCCCCCGTCGCAGGGGGCGCTGGGGATGAGCAGTTCTTC,CASSSPVAGGAGDEQFF
NA,TRBV11-3,NA,TRBJ2-1,TGTGCCAGCAGCCCCAGGGGGGAAATAAACAATGAGCAGTTCTTC,CASSPRGEINNEQFF
NA,TRBV5-6,NA,TRBJ2-2,TGTGCCAGCAGCTTGGTAGAGTTTTCGAACACCGGGGAGCTGTTTTTT,CASSLVEFSNTGELFF
NA,TRBV9,NA,TRBJ2-1,TGTGCCAGCAGCTCAGGTGGTAGCGTAGACAATGAGCAGTTCTTC,CASSSGGSVDNEQFF
TRBD1,TRBV2,NA,TRBJ1-5,TGTGCCAGCAGCAACAGGGGACCTAGCAATCAGCCCCAGCATTTT,CASSNRGPSNQPQHF
NA,TRBV5-1,NA,TRBJ1-5,TGCGCCAGCAGCCCCGAGCCCTATAGCAATCAGCCCCAGCATTTT,CASSPEPYSNQPQHF
NA,TRBV6-1,NA,TRBJ2-1,TGTGCCAGCAGTGAAGCGTACTCAGTAGAGCGCTCCTACAATGAGCAGTTCTTC,CASSEAYSVERSYNEQFF
TRBD1,TRBV10-2,NA,TRBJ2-7,TGCGCCAGCAGTGGCAGGGGGATATCCTACGAGCAGTACTTC,CASSGRGISYEQYF
NA,TRBV11-2,NA,TRBJ2-7,TGTGCCAGCAGCCCCGGAGGAGGTCTACCCTACGAGCAGTACTTC,CASSPGGGLPYEQYF
TRBD1,TRBV9,NA,TRBJ1-1,TGTGCCAGCAGCGTGACAGGGGCCTCGGGCTCTGAAGCTTTCTTT,CASSVTGASGSEAFF
TRBD2,TRBV7-9,NA,TRBJ2-1,TGTGCCGTTCAAATAGCGGGAGGTAGAAATGAGCAGTTCTTC,CAVQIAGGRNEQFF
TRBD1,TRBV27,NA,TRBJ2-1,TGTGCCAGCAGTTCCACCGGGACAGGGAACTACAATGAGCAGTTCTTC,CASSSTGTGNYNEQFF
NA,TRBV2,NA,TRBJ2-7,TGTGCCACCAATTCAGGCGAGCAGTACTTC,CATNSGEQYF
TRBD1,TRBV19,NA,TRBJ2-2,TGTGCCAGTAGTATAGCAGGGACAGGGTATTCCACCGGGGAGCTGTTTTTT,CASSIAGTGYSTGELFF
NA,TRBV7-3,NA,TRBJ2-5,TGTGCCAGCAGCGAGACTAGGGCGGAGACCCAGTACTTC,CASSETRAETQYF
TRBD2,TRBV5-1,once,TRBJ2-1,TGCGCCAGCAGCCCGGAGGGCGGGAGATCTTACAATGAGCAGTTCTTC,CASSPEGGRSYNEQFF
NA,TRBV10-2,few,TRBJ1-5,TGCGCCAGCGGGCTGACCGGGGATCAGCCCCAGCATTTT,CASGLTGDQPQHF
TRBD2,TRBV6-4,NA,TRBJ2-1,TGTGCCAGCAGTGACTCGGGACTAGCGCCCTACAATGAGCAGTTCTTC,CASSDSGLAPYNEQFF
TRBD1,TRBV11-1,few,TRBJ1-1,TGTGCCAGCAGCTCACTTCAGGGGGCAGCTTTCTTT,CASSSLQGAAFF
TRBD1,TRBV2,NA,TRBJ1-1,TGTGCCAGCGGACTAGAGCCGGGACAGGCCTTGGCTTTCTTT,CASGLEPGQALAFF
TRBD1,TRBV3-1/TRBV3-2,once,TRBJ1-2,TGTGCCAGCAGCCAAGATCGAGGGACAGGTCAAAACTATGGCTACACCTTC,CASSQDRGTGQNYGYTF
NA,TRBV3-1/TRBV3-2,NA,TRBJ1-1,TGTGCCAGCAGCCAAGAAGAGACAAAAAAAGCTTTCTTT,CASSQEETKKAFF
TRBD2,TRBV3-1/TRBV3-2,NA,TRBJ2-5,TGTGCCAGCAGCCAAGATTGGAGCGGGACTTACCAAGAGACCCAGTACTTC,CASSQDWSGTYQETQYF
NA,TRBV5-6,NA,TRBJ2-2,TGTGCCAGCAGCTCTCCCAGGGGTGACACCGGGGAGCTGTTTTTT,CASSSPRGDTGELFF
NA,TRBV6-5,NA,TRBJ1-3,TGTGCCAGCAGTCCCGGGTCCTCAAACACCATATATTTT,CASSPGSSNTIYF
TRBD1,TRBV7-2,NA,TRBJ2-5,TGTGCCAGCAGCGAGCCGGGACAGGGCCAAGAGACCCAGTACTTC,CASSEPGQGQETQYF
NA,TRBV9,NA,TRBJ2-3,TGTGCCAGCAGCGTCGGGGGGCAGCGAACCTCAGATACGCAGTATTTT,CASSVGGQRTSDTQYF
NA,TRBV7-9,once,TRBJ2-7,TGTGCCAGCAGCTTAGTAGAGTCGGGTGAGCAGTACTTC,CASSLVESGEQYF
NA,TRBV9,NA,TRBJ2-3,TGTGCCAGCAGCGTACTCGGCAGGGTATCCACAGATACGCAGTATTTT,CASSVLGRVSTDTQYF
NA,TRBV6-5,NA,TRBJ1-3,TGTGCCAGCAGTCCCGTTCAGGGTACAGGAAACACCATATATTTT,CASSPVQGTGNTIYF